The clone carrying this T cell receptor beta chain was seen at least ten times. Its antigen remains unknown. In TCRdb, the multiplex PCR reads were re-called with MiXCR into one record per CDR3 protein. Of about 47,000 distinct CDR3 sequences in the sample, under 30% were seen once. These data belong to a study of breast tumors, draining lymph nodes, adjacent tissues. Trimming removed 1 base at V and 1 base at J, with 4 bases between. The CDR3 covers 14 residues. Points from the study as a whole: Compared with lymph nodes, tumors were less diverse; compared with nontumor tissue, more. Data only fit, rather than demonstrated, lymph node origin of most tumor T cells. Tumor and nontumor repertoires were significantly more similar in luminal-like than in basal-like breast cancer. Data fit most tumor T cells coming from lymph node, expanding in tumor.

The receptor was derived from a female donor with breast cancer. Some clones in this sample may be carry-over from other donors' samples. Sequencing used breast tumor tissue. The gene calls are TRBV12-3 or TRBV12-4 and TRBJ2-2; no firm D call. CDR3 loop: CASSLGGNTGELFF. The CDR3 nucleotides read TGTGCCAGCAGTTTAGGAGGGAACACCGGGGAGCTGTTTTTT.